Here is one TCR beta chain with its context. As yet, its antigen is unknown. The data were taken from a study of shared clonotypes between healthy human individuals. The assay was immunoSEQ multiplex PCR, and TCRdb's table has in-frame clones only and misses some. The table shows about 2 million clones, with 85% to 95% occurring only once. Overall study findings and caveats: Relative to their counterparts shared across all four donors, non-shared clonotypes exhibited diminished generation probabilities. Clonotype sharing across donors was expected to vary with sequencing depth.

Sequenced material: naive CD4+ T cells sorted from blood. Documented subset: CD45RA+ positively selected. This sequence originates from a man aged 18 to 29 in good health.

The CDR3 nucleotides read TGTGCCATCAGGACAGGGGGCGAGGGAAACACTGAAGCTTTCTTT. As protein: CAIRTGGEGNTEAFF. The gene calls are TRBV10-3 and TRBJ1-1; the match to TRBD1 covers 10 bases. The CDR3 loop spans 15 amino acids. The germline V gene has CDR1 ENHRY and CDR2 SYGVKD. Trimming took 6 bases from V and 2 from J; bases not matched to a gene: 6.